The 13 T cell receptor beta chains below were found in one sample sequenced in a study of blood T cell repertoires in COVID-19. The repertoire was sequenced with immunoSEQ multiplex PCR; TCRdb's copy has only in-frame clones and lacks some. The sample carries 50,000 to 60,000 clones, roughly nine tenths recorded once. The sequenced sample was peripheral blood. These receptors all come from a woman older than 75 with acute or convalescent COVID-19.

The CDR3 here is CASSERRETQYF. The CDR3 DNA reads TGTGCCAGCAGTGAGAGGAGAGAGACCCAGTACTTC. The chain has TRBV2 and TRBJ2-5; D remains unclear. The V gene's germline CDR1 is SNHLY and CDR2 FYNNEI. V lost 3 bases, J lost 4 bases, and 6 bases lay in between. CDR3 length: 12 amino acids. Full variable domain (remainder filled in from reference TRBV2 and TRBJ2-5): EPEVTQTPSHQVTQMGQEVILRCVPISNHLYFYWYRQILGQKVEFLVSFYNNEISEKSEIFDDQFSVERPDGSNFTLKIRSTKLEDSAMYFCASSERRETQYFGPGTRLLVL.

Here the CDR3 DNA reads TGTGCCAGCAGTTTGGAGGGTCGGACCCTCCACTTT. This codes for CASSLEGRTLHF. The V and J genes are TRBV27 and TRBJ1-6; unclear D gene. The CDR3 extends over 12 amino acids. V was shortened by 3 bases and J by 14 bases, with 11 bases between the two germline ends. Germline loops: CDR1 MNHEY, CDR2 SMNVEV (reference sequence).

The chain is built from TRBV6-5 and TRBJ1-3, with 8 nucleotides matching TRBD1. Per the germline V gene, CDR1 is MNHEY and CDR2 is SVGAGI. The CDR3 contains 15 residues. After removal of 4 bases from V and 4 bases from J, the junction contained 6 bases not matched to a gene. CDR3 loop: CASSWHRGTGNTIYF. CDR3 nucleotide sequence: TGTGCCAGCAGTTGGCACAGGGGGACCGGAAACACCATATATTTT.

The rearrangement links TRBV7-9 to TRBJ1-1; 7 bases fit TRBD1. Germline trimming cut 4 bases from V and 1 base from J; bases unmatched to any gene: 3. Germline V gives CDR1 SEHNR, CDR2 FQNEAQ (reference sequence). CDR3 length: 14 amino acids. The CDR3 DNA sequence: TGTGCCAGCAGCTGGGGACAGACGAACACTGAAGCTTTCTTT. Its translation: CASSWGQTNTEAFF.

The chain uses TRBV9 and TRBJ2-1, with a possible D match to TRBD2 (5 bases). Germline CDR1 and CDR2: SGDLS and YYNGEE. This CDR3 is 17 amino acids long. The V end was cut by 1 base, the J end by 2 bases, with 16 bases between. This CDR3 is CASSVKGGSHTYNEQFF. CDR3 DNA: TGTGCCAGCAGCGTAAAAGGTGGGAGCCACACCTACAATGAGCAGTTCTTC.

The chain is built from TRBV29-1 and TRBJ2-7, with D possibly matching TRBD1 (6 bases). This CDR3 contains 12 residues. Per the germline V gene, CDR1 is SQVTM and CDR2 is ANQGSEA. V lost 4 bases, J lost 4 bases, and 11 bases lay in between. DNA of the CDR3: TGCAGCGTTGGATGGACAGCGTACGAGCAGTACTTC. Translation: CSVGWTAYEQYF.

V gene TRBV28 combines with J gene TRBJ2-7; 12 nucleotides line up with TRBD1. The CDR3 runs to 15 residues. The germline V gene encodes CDR1 MDHEN and CDR2 SYDVKM. With V trimmed by 6 bases and J by 5 bases, 8 bases remained unmatched. CDR3 loop: CASSGGQGAFDEQYF. The CDR3 bases are TGTGCCAGCAGCGGGGGACAGGGGGCTTTTGACGAGCAGTACTTC.

CDR3 coding DNA: TGTGCCTCCACTAGCGGGAGTCAGAATGAGCAGTTCTTC. Translated, it gives CASTSGSQNEQFF. J is TRBJ2-1 and V is TRBV30; 11 positions match TRBD2. The V gene's germline CDR1 is GTSNPN and CDR2 SVGIG (reference sequence). The CDR3 is made up of 13 amino acids. V shed 7 bases and J 7 bases; nucleotides not matched to a gene: 6.

The V gene is TRBV7-8, the J gene TRBJ2-7; D is perhaps TRBD1 (6 bases). Germline-derived CDR1 and CDR2 are SGHVS and FQNEAQ. This CDR3 spans 16 amino acids. Trimming shortened V by 2 bases and J by 0 bases, and 14 bases separated the two germline ends. In DNA, the CDR3 is TGTGCCAGCAGCTTACCAGGGGTCATTCCCTCCTACGAGCAGTACTTC. Its protein is CASSLPGVIPSYEQYF.

This clone appeared a single time. This chain uses TRBV28 with TRBJ1-2; TRBD1 matches at 9 bases. V dropped 7 bases and J dropped 2; count of bases not matched to a gene: 5. Looked up from germline, CDR1 is MDHEN and CDR2 is SYDVKM. There are 14 residues in the CDR3. CDR3 loop: CASKTGGKNYGYTF. The CDR3 nucleotides read TGTGCCAGCAAGACAGGGGGTAAGAACTATGGCTACACCTTC.

The chain recombines TRBV3-1 (or the pseudogene TRBV3-2) with TRBJ1-2; D gene ambiguous. The V gene's germline CDR1 is LGHDT and CDR2 YNNKEL (reference sequence). The CDR3 is 12 residues long. V was pared by 4 bases and J by 2 bases, with 5 bases between. Here the CDR3 DNA reads TGTGCCAGCAGCCGCGGCAACTATGGCTACACCTTC. Amino acids: CASSRGNYGYTF.

The chain has TRBV24-1 and TRBJ2-1; 11 bases align to TRBD2. J lost 10 bases, V lost 5 bases, and 12 bases had no gene match. Germline assignment: CDR1 KGHDR and CDR2 SFDVKD. The CDR3 is 16 amino acids. The DNA for the CDR3 is TGTGCCACCAGTGGGCGGCTAGCGGGGGGACCTGGGGAGCAGTTCTTC. Amino acids: CATSGRLAGGPGEQFF.

This rearrangement joins TRBV5-1 to TRBJ2-7; TRBD2 agrees at 12 bases. The CDR3 is 18 amino acids. The germline gives CDR1 SGHRS, CDR2 YFSETQ. Losses at the gene ends were 0 bases for V and 3 bases for J; bases not matched to a gene: 10. In DNA, the CDR3 is TGCGCCAGCAGCTTGGAACCGGGACTAGCGGGCGGGTTCTACGAGCAGTACTTC. Encoded protein: CASSLEPGLAGGFYEQYF.